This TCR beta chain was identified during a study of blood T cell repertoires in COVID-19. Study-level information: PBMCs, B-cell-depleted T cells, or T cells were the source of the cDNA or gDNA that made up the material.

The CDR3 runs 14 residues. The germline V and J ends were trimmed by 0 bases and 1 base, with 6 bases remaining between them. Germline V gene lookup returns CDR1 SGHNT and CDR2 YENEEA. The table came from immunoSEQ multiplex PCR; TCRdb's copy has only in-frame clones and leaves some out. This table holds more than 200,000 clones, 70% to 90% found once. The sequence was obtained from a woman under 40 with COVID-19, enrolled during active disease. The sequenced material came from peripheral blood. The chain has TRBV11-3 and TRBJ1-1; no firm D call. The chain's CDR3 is CASSLDSSNTEAFF. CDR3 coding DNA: TGTGCCAGCAGCTTAGATTCCTCGAACACTGAAGCTTTCTTT.